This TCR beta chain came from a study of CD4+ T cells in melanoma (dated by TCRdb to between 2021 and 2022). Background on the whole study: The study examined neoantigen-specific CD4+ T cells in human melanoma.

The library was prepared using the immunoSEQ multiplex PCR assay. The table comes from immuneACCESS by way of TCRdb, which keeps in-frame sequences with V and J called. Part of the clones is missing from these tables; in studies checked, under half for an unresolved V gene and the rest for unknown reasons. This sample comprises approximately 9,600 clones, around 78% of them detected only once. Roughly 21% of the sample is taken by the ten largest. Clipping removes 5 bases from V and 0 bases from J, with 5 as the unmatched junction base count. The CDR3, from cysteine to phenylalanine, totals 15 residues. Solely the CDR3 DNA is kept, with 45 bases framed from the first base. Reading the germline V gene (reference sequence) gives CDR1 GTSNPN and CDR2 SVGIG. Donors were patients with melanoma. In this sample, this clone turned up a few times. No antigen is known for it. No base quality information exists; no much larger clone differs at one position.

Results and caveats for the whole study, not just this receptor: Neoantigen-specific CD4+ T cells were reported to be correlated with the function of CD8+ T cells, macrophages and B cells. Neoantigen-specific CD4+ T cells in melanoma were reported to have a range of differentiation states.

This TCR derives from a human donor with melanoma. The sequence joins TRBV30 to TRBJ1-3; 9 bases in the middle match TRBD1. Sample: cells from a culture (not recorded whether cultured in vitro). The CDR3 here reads CAWDGTGSSGNTIYF. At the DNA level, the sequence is TGTGCCTGGGACGGGACAGGGAGCTCTGGAAACACCATATATTTT.